Listed here is a single T cell receptor beta chain. Its target is unknown. This may stem from a read error, because a much larger clone lies one nucleotide away. The source of the sample is a study of breast tumors, draining lymph nodes, adjacent tissues. CDR1 LGHDT and CDR2 YNNKEL come from the germline V gene (reference sequence). The CDR3 consists of 13 residues. MiXCR, applied by TCRdb to the multiplex PCR reads, yields one record per CDR3 protein. Found here are some 130,000 distinct CDR3 sequences, around 21% of them singletons; the top ten hold roughly 2.2%. Study-wide results and limits: Tumor repertoires ranked between lymph nodes and nontumor tissue in diversity, with V and J gene preferences.

Samples came from axillary lymph nodes draining the breast cancer. This rearrangement joins TRBV3-1 to TRBJ2-5, with D perhaps matching TRBD2 (6 bases). Sequencing was done on a sample of axillary lymph node tissue. This sequence was found in a female donor with breast cancer. Some clones in this sample may be carry-over from other donors' samples. The CDR3 DNA sequence: TGTGCCTGCAGCCGGGACTCCCAAGAGACCCAGTACTTC. It specifies CACSRDSQETQYF.